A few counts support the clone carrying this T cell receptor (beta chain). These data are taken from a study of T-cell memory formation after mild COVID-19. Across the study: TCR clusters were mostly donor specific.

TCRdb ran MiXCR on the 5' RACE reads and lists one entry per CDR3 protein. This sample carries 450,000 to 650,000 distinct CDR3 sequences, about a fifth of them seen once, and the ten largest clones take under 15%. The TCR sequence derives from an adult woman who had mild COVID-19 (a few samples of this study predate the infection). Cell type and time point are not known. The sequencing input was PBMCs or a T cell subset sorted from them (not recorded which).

CDR3 DNA sequence: TGCGCCAGCAGCCACGCCGGGCCGGGGGCCCAGTTCTTC. Residues: CASSHAGPGAQFF. The gene calls are TRBV4-3 and TRBJ2-1; D is tentatively TRBD1 or TRBD2 (6 bases each). The CDR3 sequence is 13 residues long. The V gene's germline CDR1 is LGHNA and CDR2 YSLEER. With 3 bases removed from V and 13 bases from J, the gap between germline ends came to 16 bases.